The TCR beta chain under discussion was sequenced for a study of cytomegalovirus exposure and HLA in healthy donors. Study-level results: Looking again later, the authors saw that most CMV-associated TCR beta chains seemed HLA-restricted. TCR beta V segments were, for the most part, productive about 87% or about 30% of the time in an earlier analysis.

Points on this clone: Antigen: not known.

V dropped 6 bases and J dropped 7; count of bases not matched to a gene: 5. Germline V CDR1 and CDR2: MNHNS, SASEGT. The CDR3 loop spans 13 amino acids. Use of 60 Vbeta and 13 Jbeta primers characterized the PCR. Assay: immunoSEQ multiplex PCR; the TCRdb copy retains only in-frame clones and omits some. The profile covers 120,000 to 150,000 clones, with over 80% appearing a single time and less than 3.5% taken by the ten largest. Source material: PBMCs. The V call is TRBV6-1, the J call TRBJ1-5; 8 bases are shared with TRBD1. This receptor was identified in a woman aged 25 to 39 in good health and CMV-seronegative. The CDR3 sequence is CASSSGGSQPQHF. CDR3 DNA: TGTGCCAGCAGCTCAGGGGGCTCCCAGCCCCAGCATTTT.